Listed below are T cell receptor beta chains from one sample, sequenced in a study of shared clonotypes between healthy human individuals. Clones were sequenced by immunoSEQ multiplex PCR, and TCRdb holds only the in-frame ones, with some missing. The table records 1.4 million or so clones, 98% of them present only once. Sequenced input: naive CD4+ T cells sorted from blood. These TCRs come from a man aged 30 to 39 in good health. Both conserved end residues are part of each CDR3. The order of the fields is J gene, V gene, D gene, clone size, CDR3 length, CDR3 DNA, CDR3 protein. A D gene is named only where the DNA matches it firmly. Size is omitted from some rows. Given values are once, few, many or a class for expanded clones.

>TRBJ2-7|TRBV7-2|NA|NA|16
TGTGCCAGCAGCTTAGCTTCCGGGACATTGACCTACGAGCAGTACTTC
CASSLASGTLTYEQYF
>TRBJ1-1|TRBV5-1|NA|NA|17
TGCGCCAGCAGCCCCGACAGAGGCAGCGGTGTAAACACTGAAGCTTTCTTT
CASSPDRGSGVNTEAFF
>TRBJ2-3|TRBV19|TRBD2|NA|21
TGTGCCAGTAGTATGTCCAGGATGGCTAGCGGGAGTTCGGGCAGGAGTGATACGCAGTATTTT
CASSMSRMASGSSGRSDTQYF
>TRBJ2-2|TRBV18|NA|NA|15
TGTGCCAGCTCAACAGTGGGCGTTCAGACCGGGGAGCTGTTTTTT
CASSTVGVQTGELFF
>TRBJ2-7|TRBV7-9|TRBD1|NA|14
TGTGCCAGCTCGGGGAAGGGACAGTCCTACGAGCAGTACTTC
CASSGKGQSYEQYF
>TRBJ2-7|TRBV19|TRBD1|NA|16
TGTGCCAGTAGTTCATGGGTAGGACAGGGGGTCAACGAGCAGTACTTC
CASSSWVGQGVNEQYF
>TRBJ1-1|TRBV29-1|NA|NA|11
TGCGGAACAGGGCGCTCCACTGAAGCTTTCTTT
CGTGRSTEAFF
>TRBJ2-7|TRBV19|NA|NA|16
TGTGCCAGTAGGGAAAACGACTCGCCCCACTTCTACGAGCAGTACTTC
CASRENDSPHFYEQYF
>TRBJ2-1|TRBV25-1|NA|NA|12
TGTGCCAGCAGTGAAACAGGTTATGAGCAGTTCTTC
CASSETGYEQFF
>TRBJ2-7|TRBV10-3|TRBD1|NA|13
TGTGCCATCAGTGATCGACAGGGGCACGAGCAGTACTTC
CAISDRQGHEQYF
>TRBJ1-5|TRBV10-1|NA|NA|15
TGCGCCAGGGACTCGGACACGCTCCTCGTCCAGCCCCAGCATTTT
CARDSDTLLVQPQHF
>TRBJ1-5|TRBV2|NA|NA|15
TGTGCCAGCGGCCAGACACGAGCAGGTAATCAGCCCCAGCATTTT
CASGQTRAGNQPQHF
>TRBJ2-5|TRBV5-1|TRBD1|NA|13
TGCGCCAGCAGACGGGACAGCCAAGAGACCCAGTACTTC
CASRRDSQETQYF
>TRBJ2-1|TRBV7-2|NA|NA|16
TGTGCCAGCAGCATCCGGGAGGGACAGATTTACAATGAGCAGTTCTTC
CASSIREGQIYNEQFF
>TRBJ2-3|TRBV11-2|NA|NA|16
TGTGCCAGCAGCAGCACACAGGCGACTAGCACAGATACGCAGTATTTT
CASSSTQATSTDTQYF
>TRBJ1-1|TRBV10-2|NA|NA|16
TGCGCCAGCAGTGAGCCGACCATGATAACACAGGGTGAAGCTTTCTTT
CASSEPTMITQGEAFF
>TRBJ1-2|TRBV10-2|NA|NA|15
TGCGCCAGCAGTGAGGGGCCGGGAATTAGCTATGGCTACACCTTC
CASSEGPGISYGYTF
>TRBJ2-3|TRBV4-1|NA|NA|13
TGCGCCAGCAGCTCGGGGCCCCTTAATACGCAGTATTTT
CASSSGPLNTQYF
>TRBJ2-1|TRBV27|TRBD2|NA|16
TGTGCCAGCAGGAGAGTCTTGGGACTAGCGGCGGATGAGCAGTTCTTC
CASRRVLGLAADEQFF
>TRBJ2-1|TRBV7-9|NA|once|16
TGTGCCAGCAGCTCCGGAAGGCTAGCTAACATGAATGAGCAGTTCTTC
CASSSGRLANMNEQFF
>TRBJ2-7|TRBV9|NA|NA|15
TGTGCCAGCAGCGTAGGCGCATTCGACAACTACGAGCAGTACTTC
CASSVGAFDNYEQYF
>TRBJ2-7|TRBV11-2|TRBD2|NA|15
TGTGCCAGCAGCTTAGAGCTAGCGGGGACCTACGAGCAGTACTTC
CASSLELAGTYEQYF
>TRBJ1-2|TRBV2|NA|NA|11
TGTGCCAGCAAAACGTACTATGGCTACACCTTC
CASKTYYGYTF
>TRBJ2-3|TRBV6-5|TRBD2|NA|12
TGTGCGGCGGGAGTGGGGACAGATACGCAGTATTTT
CAAGVGTDTQYF
>TRBJ1-5|TRBV28|NA|NA|16
TGTGCCAGCCTAGGGGAAGGATTTACGCGCAATCAGCCCCAGCATTTT
CASLGEGFTRNQPQHF
>TRBJ2-3|TRBV5-1|NA|NA|15
TGCGCCAGCAGCCCTCCCTTGGGAGATAGAGATACGCAGTATTTT
CASSPPLGDRDTQYF
>TRBJ1-1|TRBV5-1|NA|NA|13
TGCGCCAGCAGACTCGGCCTTAACACTGAAGCTTTCTTT
CASRLGLNTEAFF
>TRBJ2-1|TRBV28|TRBD1|NA|13
TGTGCCAGCAGTCCCGGACAGGGCGGTGAGCAGTTCTTC
CASSPGQGGEQFF
>TRBJ2-1|TRBV12-5|TRBD1|NA|15
TGTGCTAGTGGTGCCGGACAGGGGGCCTACAATGAGCAGTTCTTC
CASGAGQGAYNEQFF
>TRBJ2-1|TRBV10-2|NA|NA|10
TGCGCCAGCAGCAGGATTGGGCAGTTCTTC
CASSRIGQFF
>TRBJ1-1|TRBV6-5|NA|NA|13
TGTGCCAGCAGTTACCCGGGAATGACTGAAGCTTTCTTT
CASSYPGMTEAFF
>TRBJ2-7|TRBV7-9|NA|NA|13
TGTGCCAGCAGTCACCGACGGGAGAACGAGCAGTACTTC
CASSHRRENEQYF
>TRBJ1-4|TRBV5-1|NA|once|15
TGCGCCAGCAGCTTGGCTCTGGGGAGGAATGAAAAACTGTTTTTT
CASSLALGRNEKLFF
>TRBJ1-4|TRBV2|NA|NA|15
TGTGCCAGCAGCTCCATCGGTGGTCCTCCTGAAAAACTGTTTTTT
CASSSIGGPPEKLFF
>TRBJ2-1|TRBV28|TRBD2|NA|18
TGTGCCAGCACCCCGTACCAGCTGACTAGCGGGAGGTACAATGAGCAGTTCTTC
CASTPYQLTSGRYNEQFF
>TRBJ1-1|TRBV18|NA|once|13
TGTGCCAGCTCGTCGGACAGGAACACTGAAGCTTTCTTT
CASSSDRNTEAFF
>TRBJ2-3|TRBV11-2|TRBD1|NA|16
TGTGCCAGCAGCTCCCGAGGACAGGGGCGCACAGATACGCAGTATTTT
CASSSRGQGRTDTQYF
>TRBJ2-7|TRBV6-5|NA|NA|15
TGTGCCAGCAGTTACTCGATGGTAGTTCCCTACGAGCAGTACTTC
CASSYSMVVPYEQYF
>TRBJ2-7|TRBV5-1|TRBD1|once|17
TGCGCCAGCGGGCGGACAGGGGAACACCATGGAGTCTACGAGCAGTACTTC
CASGRTGEHHGVYEQYF
>TRBJ2-1|TRBV18|NA|NA|15
TGTGCCAGCTCACCCCGAAGGGGGGCCTACAATGAGCAGTTCTTC
CASSPRRGAYNEQFF
>TRBJ2-7|TRBV5-1|TRBD1|NA|15
TGCGCCAGCAGCAACGGACAGGCTAGCTCCTACGAGCAGTACTTC
CASSNGQASSYEQYF
>TRBJ1-5|TRBV15|NA|NA|17
TGTGCCACCAGCGGTAATCAGGGCGCGGGGGCCTATCAGCCCCAGCATTTT
CATSGNQGAGAYQPQHF
>TRBJ2-7|TRBV11-2|NA|NA|17
TGTGCCAGCAGCTTGGGGGGAGGACATCCCAGCTCCTACGAGCAGTACTTC
CASSLGGGHPSSYEQYF
>TRBJ2-2|TRBV27|TRBD2|once|17
TGTGCCAGCAGGGCCCTTACTAGCGGGAGGGGTTCCGGGGAGCTGTTTTTT
CASRALTSGRGSGELFF
>TRBJ2-3|TRBV5-6|NA|NA|16
TGTGCCAGCAGCTTACCGGGAGAGGAGTTGGCAGATACGCAGTATTTT
CASSLPGEELADTQYF
>TRBJ1-5|TRBV27|NA|NA|13
TGTGCCAGCAGTACGAATCCCAGGGGTAGAGAACATTTT
CASSTNPRGREHF
>TRBJ2-7|TRBV30|NA|NA|12
TGTGCCTGGAGCGTGGGTGTATACGAGCAGTACTTC
CAWSVGVYEQYF
>TRBJ2-3|TRBV9|TRBD2|NA|16
TGTGCCAGCAGCGTGGGGACTAGCGGGACCACAGATACGCAGTATTTT
CASSVGTSGTTDTQYF
>TRBJ1-1|TRBV11-3|NA|NA|15
TGTGCCAGCAGCTTAGGTACAGCAATGAACACTGAAGCTTTCTTT
CASSLGTAMNTEAFF